Reported below is one TCR beta chain. Its antigen remains unidentified. It has no much larger one-base neighbor in the sample; base qualities were not kept. V and J are truncated by 7 bases and 4 bases respectively, leaving an intervening sequence of 17 bases. Reading from cysteine to phenylalanine, the CDR3 counts 15 amino acids. Left in the record is the CDR3 DNA by itself, 45 bases read in frame from the first base. The germline V gene provides CDR1 MNHNS and CDR2 SASEGT. What this sample's time point label stands for: proximal margin of the surgical specimen (macroscopically non-inflamed). Eligible patients were adults with ileal or ileocolonic Crohn's disease who had an indication for ileocolonic resection. Before DNA extraction, whole ileal mucosal biopsies were kept frozen at -80 degrees C. A TRizol-based method was used to extract genomic DNA from the frozen whole biopsies, and the DNA was quantified with a NanoDrop 2000 spectrophotometer.

The sample originates from a study of T cell repertoires in ileal Crohn's disease (dated by TCRdb to the late 2010s). Regarding the research as a whole: The median duration of disease was roughly 7.6 years, and at the time of surgery 30% to 35% of patients were active smokers. All patients had surgery for a complication: stricturing disease in 61% and penetrating disease in roughly 39%. About half of the patients received postoperative therapy: about a dozen received thiopurines and 15 to 20 received anti-TNF agents. Biopsies taken from the proximal margin of the surgical specimen were designated as MI samples. About 500 nanograms of biopsy DNA per sample were submitted for commercial TCRB immunosequencing. The TCR repertoire was analysed in some 53 patients with Crohn's disease drawn from a prospective multicentre cohort. Running in parallel with the study was a multicentre cohort set up to find predictors of early endoscopic recurrence following ileocolonic resection. Endoscopic postoperative recurrence was defined by a Rutgeerts score above i0. A total of roughly 170 mucosal samples from around 50 patients were sequenced, with samples obtained at several locations on the surgical specimen and at postoperative endoscopy. Findings and caveats that apply to the study as a whole: Patients who were active smokers at surgery had a significantly higher proportion of clonal expansions than non-smokers (roughly 24% vs 19%, p=0.02). Endoscopic recurrence was found to be associated with higher high-frequency clone percentages at surgery, and recurrence was observed in all patients with clonality above 26.8% (18/57). Mucosal CD4 and CD8 T cells were sorted and sequenced only in a subgroup of patients, the size of which was not stated. Compared with CD4 T cells, sorted CD8 T cells contained more high-frequency clones, which suggests that the mucosal expansions were mostly CD8.

The method behind the library was the immunoSEQ multiplex PCR assay. Adaptive Biotechnology amplified the CDR3 regions from genomic DNA with a two-step multiplex PCR designed to control amplification bias. Primers covering every V and J gene segment were used in the first PCR, while barcodes and Illumina adapters were added in the second PCR. CDR3 libraries were sequenced on an Illumina instrument. The original pipeline was this. Analysis combined the vendor-provided pipelines with custom analysis of raw data in R/Bioconductor under R version 3.3.0. Clonality, which ranges from 0 to 1, was calculated as the inverse of the normalised Shannon entropy across all productive clones. High-frequency clones were defined as the share of the repertoire taken up by the top 100 clones, keeping only clones that passed a 95% confidence test. Overlap between samples was measured with the Morisita-Horn index, while repertoire diversity was measured with the Simpson index. Imported from immuneACCESS, the table was reduced by TCRdb to in-frame sequences with V and J called. These copies leave out some clones; in studies compared against another copy, an unresolved V gene accounts for under half, and the cause of the remainder is not known. The V and J calls and clone size were taken over from that table, and D and trimming were inferred from the DNA. Here the sample has over 5,000 clones; around nine tenths occur a single time. Roughly 4.4% of the sample is in the top ten clones.

This chain is built from TRBV6-1 and TRBJ1-3; the D gene cannot be named for sure. What was sequenced was ileal tissue. This TCR came from an adult with Crohn's disease. The encoded CDR3 is CASKAWEGRGNTIYF. The nucleotide sequence is given as TGTGCCAGCAAAGCGTGGGAGGGAAGAGGAAACACCATATATTTT.